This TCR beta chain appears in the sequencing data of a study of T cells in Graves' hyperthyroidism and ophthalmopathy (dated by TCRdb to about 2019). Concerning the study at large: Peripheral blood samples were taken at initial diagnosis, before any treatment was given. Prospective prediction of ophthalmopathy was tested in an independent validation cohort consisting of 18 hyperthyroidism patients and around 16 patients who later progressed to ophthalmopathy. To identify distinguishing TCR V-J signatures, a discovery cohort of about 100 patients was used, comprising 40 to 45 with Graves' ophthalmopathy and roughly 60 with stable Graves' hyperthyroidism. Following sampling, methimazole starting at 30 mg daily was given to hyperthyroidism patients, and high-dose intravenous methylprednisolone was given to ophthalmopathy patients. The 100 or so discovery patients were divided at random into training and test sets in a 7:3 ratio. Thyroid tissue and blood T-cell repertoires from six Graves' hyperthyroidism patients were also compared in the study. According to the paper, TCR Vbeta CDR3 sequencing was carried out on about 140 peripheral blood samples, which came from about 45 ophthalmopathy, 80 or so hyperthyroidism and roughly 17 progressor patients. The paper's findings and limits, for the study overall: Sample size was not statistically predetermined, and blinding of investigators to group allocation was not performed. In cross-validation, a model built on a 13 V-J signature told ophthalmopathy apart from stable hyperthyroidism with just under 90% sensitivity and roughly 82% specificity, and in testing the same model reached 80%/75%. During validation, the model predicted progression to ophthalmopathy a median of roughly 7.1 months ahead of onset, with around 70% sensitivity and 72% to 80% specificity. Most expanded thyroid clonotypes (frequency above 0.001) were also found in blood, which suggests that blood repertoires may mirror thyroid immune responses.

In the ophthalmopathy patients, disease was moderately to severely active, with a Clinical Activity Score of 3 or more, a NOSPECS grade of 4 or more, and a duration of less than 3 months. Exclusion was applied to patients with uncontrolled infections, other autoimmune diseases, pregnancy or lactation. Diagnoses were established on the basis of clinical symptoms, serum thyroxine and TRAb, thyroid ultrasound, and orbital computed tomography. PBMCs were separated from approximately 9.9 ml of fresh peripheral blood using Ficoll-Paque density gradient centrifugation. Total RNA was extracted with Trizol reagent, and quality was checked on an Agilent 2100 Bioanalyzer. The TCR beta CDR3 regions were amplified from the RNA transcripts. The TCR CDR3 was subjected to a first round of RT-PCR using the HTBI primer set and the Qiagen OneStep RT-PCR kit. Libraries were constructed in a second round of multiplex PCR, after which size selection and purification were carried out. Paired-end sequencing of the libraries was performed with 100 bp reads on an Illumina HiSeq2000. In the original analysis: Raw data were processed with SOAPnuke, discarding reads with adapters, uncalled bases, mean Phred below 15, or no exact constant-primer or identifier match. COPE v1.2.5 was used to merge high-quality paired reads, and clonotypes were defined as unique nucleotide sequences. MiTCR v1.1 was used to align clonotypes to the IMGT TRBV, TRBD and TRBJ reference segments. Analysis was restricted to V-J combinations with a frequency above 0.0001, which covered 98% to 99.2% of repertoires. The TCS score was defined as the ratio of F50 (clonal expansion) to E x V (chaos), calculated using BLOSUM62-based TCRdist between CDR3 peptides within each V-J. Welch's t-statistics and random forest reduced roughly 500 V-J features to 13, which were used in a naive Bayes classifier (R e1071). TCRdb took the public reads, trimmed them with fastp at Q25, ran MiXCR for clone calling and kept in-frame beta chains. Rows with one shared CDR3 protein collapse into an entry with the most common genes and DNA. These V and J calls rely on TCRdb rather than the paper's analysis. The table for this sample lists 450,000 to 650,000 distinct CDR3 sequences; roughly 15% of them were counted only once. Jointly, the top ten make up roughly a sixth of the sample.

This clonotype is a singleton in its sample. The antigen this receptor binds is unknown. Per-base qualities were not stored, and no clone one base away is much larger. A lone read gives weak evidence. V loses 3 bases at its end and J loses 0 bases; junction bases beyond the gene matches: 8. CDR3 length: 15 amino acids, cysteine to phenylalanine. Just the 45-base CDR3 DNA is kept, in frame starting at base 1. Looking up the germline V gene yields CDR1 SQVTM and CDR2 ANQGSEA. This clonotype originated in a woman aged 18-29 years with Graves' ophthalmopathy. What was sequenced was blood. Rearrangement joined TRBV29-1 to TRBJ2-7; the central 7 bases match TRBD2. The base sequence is TGCAGCGTTGAGGATAGCGGGTCTTACTCCTACGAGCAGTACTTC. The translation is CSVEDSGSYSYEQYF.